This T cell receptor beta chain derives from a study of blood T cell repertoires in COVID-19. This CDR3 has 15 residues. Trimming at V came to 1 base and at J to 7 bases, leaving 6 bases not matched to a gene. CDR1 MNHEY and CDR2 SVGAGI come from the germline V gene. Assay: immunoSEQ multiplex PCR; the TCRdb copy retains only in-frame clones and omits some. Among 250,000 or so clones listed, around 84% were seen once. The sample taken for sequencing was PBMCs or T cells enriched from blood (not recorded which). The receptor was isolated from a woman aged 50 to 60 who had recovered from COVID-19. The J gene is TRBJ2-7, the V gene TRBV6-5, with 11 bases lining up with TRBD1. The CDR3 DNA is TGTGCCAGCAGTTACTTAGGACAGGGGGCGCTTGAGCAGTACTTC. Encoded protein: CASSYLGQGALEQYF.